This T cell receptor beta chain stems from a study of metastatic and nonmetastatic thyroid tumors. The V end lost 8 bases, the J end lost 4 bases, and 18 bases lay between the germline ends. CDR1 and CDR2 (germline): DFQATT, SNEGSKA (reference sequence). The CDR3 contains 14 residues. Treatment of any kind had been given to no patient before thyroid surgery. This clone has ten or more counts. TCRdb used MiXCR to call clones anew from the PCR reads. In the table there are tens of thousands of clones, 15% of which are singletons. This rearrangement joins TRBV20-1 to TRBJ2-1; D not resolved. The origin of this receptor is a female donor with papillary thyroid cancer or a benign thyroid nodule (not recorded which). Some clones in this sample may be carry-over from other donors' samples. The sequenced material came from blood. The CDR3 sequence is CSPNSLGGYNEQFF. In nucleotides, the CDR3 is TGCAGTCCCAATTCCCTGGGTGGGTACAATGAGCAGTTCTTC.